This T cell receptor (beta chain) is drawn from a study of vaccination and CD4 T cells after COVID-19. Study background: Six male and four female convalescents took part, two of them Hispanic. Stimulation of cells relied on overlapping spike peptides derived from SARS-CoV-2, HCoV-NL63, HCoV-OC43 and HCoV-229E.

This clonotype showed up just a few times. Its antigen is currently unknown. Germline V gene data show CDR1 as SGHTA and CDR2 as FQGNSA. The CDR3 has 14 amino acids. V gave up 5 bases and J gave up 4 bases; unmatched junction bases: 6. Researchers used the Oncomine TCR Beta short-read assay to sequence DNA from cultured CD4+ T cells. In TCRdb, the PCR reads were re-called with MiXCR into one record per CDR3 protein. The sample consists of 13,000 or so distinct CDR3 sequences, approximately 52% of them appearing once. Indicated treatment: roughly 11-day PBMC culture with coronavirus spike peptide pools or control peptides (ViraFEST assay). Peptide pools at 8 to 10 ug/ml and IL-2 at roughly 9.3 IU/ml were added to cultures of a few million PBMCs per well.

The chain links TRBV7-2 to TRBJ1-2; TRBD1 matches 8 bases. This clonotype was obtained from a human donor who had recovered from COVID-19. Sample: CD4+ T cells from blood, cultured in vitro. In nucleotides, the CDR3 is TGTGCCAGCAGCCCGGACAGGGTAATCTATGGCTACACCTTC. As protein: CASSPDRVIYGYTF.